Shown below are 24 T cell receptor beta chains from a single sample sequenced in a study of a mutant IDH1 vaccine in newly diagnosed glioma. The sample's time point: baseline, week 1 (first vaccination visit). This sample's treatment: pre-vaccination baseline after standard-of-care therapy. Sequenced by immunoSEQ multiplex PCR; TCRdb stores in-frame clones only, minus some. The repertoire holds tens of thousands of clones, more than 80% seen once, with around 18% in the top ten. The material sequenced was PBMCs, taken from a glioma patient treated with radiotherapy, temozolomide or both. Receptors originate from a man between 18 and 29 years old with glioma.

This sequence joins TRBV5-1 and TRBJ1-2, with a possible D match to TRBD1 (5 bases). V was cut by 4 bases and J by 3 bases, with 10 bases left in between. Germline loops: CDR1 SGHRS, CDR2 YFSETQ. The CDR3 is 13 amino acids. The DNA for the CDR3 is TGCGCCAGCAGCCCCCAGGGAGACTATGGCTACACCTTC. It yields the protein CASSPQGDYGYTF.

This chain uses TRBV5-1 with TRBJ1-2; TRBD1 aligns across 10 bases. V gave up 4 bases and J gave up 8 bases; unmatched junction bases: 5. Germline CDR1 is SGHRS and CDR2 is YFSETQ. This CDR3 spans 13 amino acids. The CDR3 DNA is TGCGCCAGCAGCAACCGGGACAGGGGCGGCTACACCTTC. Its protein product is CASSNRDRGGYTF.

The V call is TRBV6-5, the J call TRBJ1-1; D is undetermined. This CDR3 contains 15 residues. V lost 0 bases to trimming and J lost 0 bases, with 8 bases between them. Germline V lookup: CDR1 MNHEY, CDR2 SVGAGI. The CDR3 here is CASSYSQILNTEAFF. CDR3 bases: TGTGCCAGCAGTTACTCGCAGATACTGAACACTGAAGCTTTCTTT.

This chain uses TRBV14 with TRBJ2-7, with 9 bases matching TRBD1. V lost 4 bases and J lost 6; bases outside the gene matches: 10. The CDR3 totals 15 residues. Germline V gives CDR1 SGHDN, CDR2 FVKESK. The CDR3 reads CASSRGTGKSSEQYF. DNA for the CDR3: TGTGCCAGCAGCCGCGGGACAGGGAAGTCGAGCGAGCAGTACTTC.

V usage is TRBV6-6 and J usage is TRBJ2-7, with 8 bases identical to TRBD1. V was pared by 6 bases and J by 5 bases, with 3 bases of the junction left unmatched. Germline lookup yields CDR1 MNHNY and CDR2 SVGAGI (reference sequence). This CDR3 has 12 amino acids. CDR3 protein: CASSRTGNEQYF. The CDR3 bases are TGTGCCAGCAGCAGGACAGGGAACGAGCAGTACTTC.

This chain links TRBV2 with TRBJ1-1, with TRBD1 matching over 9 bases. Trimming cost V 6 bases and J 4 bases; bases outside gene matches: 6. This CDR3 spans 14 amino acids. Germline V gene sequence: CDR1 SNHLY, CDR2 FYNNEI. The CDR3 nucleotides are TGTGCCAGCAGGTTAGAACAGGGGGCCACTGAAGCTTTCTTT. Translating gives CASRLEQGATEAFF.

This clone was found a few times. V and J are TRBV10-1 and TRBJ2-5; weak D call: TRBD2 (5 bases). V was clipped by 6 bases and J by 2 bases, with 16 bases between them. CDR1 and CDR2 from the germline V gene are WNHNN and SYGVQD (reference sequence). CDR3 length equals 15 residues. CDR3 residues: CASSSEERVQETQYF. The DNA of the CDR3 is TGCGCCAGCAGCAGTGAGGAGAGGGTTCAAGAGACCCAGTACTTC.

The chain is built from TRBV6-6 and TRBJ2-5, with a weak D call TRBD2 (7 bases). Germline V CDR1 and CDR2: MNHNY, SVGAGI (reference sequence). CDR3 length: 14 amino acids. With 2 bases removed from V and 5 bases from J, the gap between germline ends came to 12 bases. The CDR3 here is CASSYGGALETQYF. The CDR3 nucleotides are TGTGCCAGCAGTTACGGGGGGGCCCTTGAGACCCAGTACTTC.

The chain uses TRBV30 and TRBJ1-3; D gene unclear. V gave up 0 bases and J gave up 5 bases, with 5 bases separating them. Germline CDR1 GTSNPN, CDR2 SVGIG (reference sequence). The CDR3 spans 12 residues. CDR3 in DNA: TGTGCCTGGAGTGTACAAAGAAACACCATATATTTT. It codes for CAWSVQRNTIYF.

The rearrangement links TRBV6-5 to TRBJ2-7; D ambiguous. CDR3 size: 14 residues. Trimming pared 0 bases from V and 5 bases from J, leaving 11 bases between. In germline, CDR1 is MNHEY, CDR2 SVGAGI. The CDR3 region is CASSYSAHPDEQYF. DNA of the CDR3: TGTGCCAGCAGTTACTCCGCGCACCCAGACGAGCAGTACTTC.

This sequence joins TRBV7-2 and TRBJ2-4; D ambiguous. CDR1 is SGHTA, CDR2 FQGNSA, per germline. V dropped 3 bases and J dropped 0 bases, with 3 bases sitting between them. This CDR3 has 13 amino acids. CDR3 in DNA: TGTGCCAGCAGCTTTATAGCCAAAAACATTCAGTACTTC. It is translated as CASSFIAKNIQYF. Full variable domain (outside the CDR3, taken from reference TRBV7-2 and TRBJ2-4): GAGVSQSPSNKVTEKGKDVELRCDPISGHTALYWYRQSLGQGLEFLIYFQGNSAPDKSGLPSDRFSAERTGGSVSTLTIQRTQQEDSAVYLCASSFIAKNIQYFGAGTRLSVL.

The V gene is TRBV4-1, the J gene TRBJ2-7; D is unresolved. The ends were cut back, 0 bases at V and 2 bases at J, with 11 bases in the middle. CDR3 length: 15 residues. CDR1 and CDR2 from the germline V gene are MGHRA and YSYEKL. Written as DNA, the CDR3 is TGCGCCAGCAGCCAAGACAGTCTGTTAACCTACGAGCAGTACTTC. It encodes CASSQDSLLTYEQYF.

The chain has TRBV25-1 and TRBJ1-3; D is unresolved. CDR1 and CDR2 (germline): MGHDK, SYGVNS. Deletions cut 4 bases from V and 4 bases from J, with 2 bases between. The CDR3 runs to 11 residues. Here the CDR3 reads CASSAGNTIYF. The CDR3, as DNA: TGTGCCAGCAGTGCCGGAAACACCATATATTTT.

The chain joins TRBV4-1 to TRBJ1-3; the match to TRBD1 covers 10 bases. V lost 4 bases, J lost 4 bases, and 1 base stayed unmatched. Germline loops: CDR1 MGHRA, CDR2 YSYEKL. The CDR3 length is 14 residues. CDR3 DNA: TGCGCCAGCAGCCCGGGACAGGGGGGAAACACCATATATTTT. Translated, it gives CASSPGQGGNTIYF.

Only one count was recorded for this clone. The CDR3 DNA reads as TGTGCCTGGAGTGTTCGGGTTGAGTCACCCCTCCACTTT. The encoded protein is CAWSVRVESPLHF. The V and J genes are TRBV30 and TRBJ1-6; D unresolved. The V gene lost 0 bases and the J gene lost 10 bases, with 10 bases spanning the gap. CDR1 is GTSNPN and CDR2 is SVGIG in the germline V gene (reference sequence). CDR3 length equals 13 residues.

V usage is TRBV5-1 and J usage is TRBJ1-5; TRBD1 is a possible D gene (6 bases). CDR1 is SGHRS and CDR2 is YFSETQ in the germline V gene. The V end lost 1 base, the J end lost 2 bases, and 7 bases lay between the germline ends. CDR3 size: 14 residues. The CDR3 loop is CASSLSGGNQPQHF. CDR3 nucleotide sequence: TGCGCCAGCAGCTTGTCAGGGGGCAATCAGCCCCAGCATTTT.

The genes are TRBV5-1 and TRBJ2-6; D uncertain. The CDR3 totals 15 residues. V was pared by 1 base and J by 0 bases, with 5 bases between. The germline V gene has CDR1 SGHRS and CDR2 YFSETQ. The CDR3 DNA reads TGCGCCAGCAGCTTGTCCCACTCTGGGGCCAACGTCCTGACTTTC. It codes for CASSLSHSGANVLTF.

The V and J genes are TRBV7-9 and TRBJ1-1; D is uncertain. The CDR3 is 14 amino acids. V was shortened by 5 bases and J by 2 bases, with 12 bases between the two germline ends. Looked up from germline, CDR1 is SEHNR and CDR2 is FQNEAQ (reference sequence). The chain's CDR3 is CASSMRTGNTEAFF. CDR3 coding DNA: TGTGCCAGCAGCATGAGGACGGGTAACACTGAAGCTTTCTTT.

V usage is TRBV5-1 and J usage is TRBJ1-4; D is unclear. Between the trimmed V and J ends, which lost 3 bases and 6 bases, there was a span of 15 bases. Germline CDR1 and CDR2: SGHRS and YFSETQ. This CDR3 region has 15 residues. The CDR3 loop is CASSWYTTRDEKLFF. Written as DNA, the CDR3 is TGCGCCAGCAGCTGGTATACAACCCGGGATGAAAAACTGTTTTTT.

V gene TRBV9 combines with J gene TRBJ1-5, with 10 bases matching TRBD1. V lost 4 bases to trimming and J lost 4 bases; unmatched junction nucleotides: 5. This CDR3 is built from 15 residues. Per germline, CDR1 SGDLS and CDR2 YYNGEE. This CDR3 is CASSTGQGGNQPQHF. CDR3 bases: TGTGCCAGCAGCACAGGACAGGGGGGTAATCAGCCCCAGCATTTT. The full variable domain, with the rest looked up from reference TRBV9 and TRBJ1-5, is DSGVTQTPKHLITATGQRVTLRCSPRSGDLSVYWYQQSLDQGLQFLIQYYNGEERAKGNILERFSAQQFPDLHSELNLSSLELGDSALYFCASSTGQGGNQPQHFGDGTRLSIL.

The rearrangement joins TRBV5-1 to TRBJ1-1; D may be TRBD1 (5 bases). CDR1 is SGHRS and CDR2 is YFSETQ in the germline V gene. Trimming took off 0 bases at V and 7 bases at J, with 7 bases between the two ends. CDR3 size: 12 residues. DNA for the CDR3: TGCGCCAGCAGCTTGGGGCAGGGTGAAGCTTTCTTT. Translating it yields CASSLGQGEAFF.

The sample holds a few counts of this clone. This chain uses TRBV19 with TRBJ2-1; D gene uncertain. The germline CDR1 and CDR2 sequences are LNHDA and SQIVND (reference sequence). V lost 3 bases, J lost 0 bases, and 6 bases lay in between. This CDR3 is built from 14 residues. The CDR3 is CASSITSSYNEQFF. DNA of the CDR3: TGTGCCAGTAGTATCACAAGCTCCTACAATGAGCAGTTCTTC.

The genes are TRBV7-2 and TRBJ1-4, with D possibly TRBD1 on 6 matching bases. Germline CDR1 reads SGHTA; CDR2 reads FQGNSA. There are 15 residues in the CDR3. The V end was cut by 0 bases, the J end by 5 bases, with 10 bases between. CDR3 residues: CASSLAGGFNEKLFF. The CDR3 nucleotides read TGTGCCAGCAGCTTAGCAGGGGGGTTCAATGAAAAACTGTTTTTT.

J is TRBJ1-1 and V is TRBV29-1; D unclear. This CDR3 region has 15 residues. Looked up from germline, CDR1 is SQVTM and CDR2 is ANQGSEA. V was trimmed by 7 bases and J by 0 bases, leaving 18 bases between them. The DNA for the CDR3 is TGCAGCGCTCAAGCGGACGCGGCGTTGAACACTGAAGCTTTCTTT. It yields the protein CSAQADAALNTEAFF.